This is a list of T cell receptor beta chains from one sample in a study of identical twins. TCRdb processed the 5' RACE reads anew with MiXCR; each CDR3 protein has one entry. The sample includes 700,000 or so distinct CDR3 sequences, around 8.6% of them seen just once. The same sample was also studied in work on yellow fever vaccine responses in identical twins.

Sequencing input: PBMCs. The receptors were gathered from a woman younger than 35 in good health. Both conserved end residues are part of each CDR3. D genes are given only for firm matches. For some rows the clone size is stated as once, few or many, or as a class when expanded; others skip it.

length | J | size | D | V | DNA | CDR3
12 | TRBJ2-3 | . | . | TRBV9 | TGTGCCAGCAGCGGAGAGGGGGATACGCAGTATTTT | CASSGEGDTQYF
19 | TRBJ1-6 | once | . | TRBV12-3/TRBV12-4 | TGTACCTTCAGAACCCTGGATAGAACCGATAGGACGTATGATCGTCCCCTCCACTTT | CTFRTLDRTDRTYDRPLHF
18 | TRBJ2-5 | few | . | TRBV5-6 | TGTGCCAGCAGCTCCAGGGTGGTGGTCTTGACTTCCCAAGAGACCCAGTACTTC | CASSSRVVVLTSQETQYF
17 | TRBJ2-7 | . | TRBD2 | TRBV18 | TGTGCCAGCTCACCTGTTGCTTCGGGAGGGGTGATCTACGAGCAGTACTTC | CASSPVASGGVIYEQYF
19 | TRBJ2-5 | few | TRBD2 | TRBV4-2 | TGTGCCAGCAGCCAAGATCTGTCAGCGCCGGGACTAGCTGTAGAGACCCAGTACTTC | CASSQDLSAPGLAVETQYF
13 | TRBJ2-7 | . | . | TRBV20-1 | TGCAGTGCTCCTCGGGGGTTATCCTACGAGCAGTACTTC | CSAPRGLSYEQYF
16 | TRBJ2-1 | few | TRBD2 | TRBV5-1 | TGCGCCAGCAGCTTGACCCAGGCGGGGGAATACAATGAGCAGTTCTTC | CASSLTQAGEYNEQFF
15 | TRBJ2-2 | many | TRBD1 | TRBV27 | TGTGCCAGCAGTTACCAGACAGGGATCACCGGGGAGCTGTTTTTT | CASSYQTGITGELFF
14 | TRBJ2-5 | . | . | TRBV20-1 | TGCAGCCCGGCCCCAGCGGGACAGCAAGAGACCCAGTACTTC | CSPAPAGQQETQYF
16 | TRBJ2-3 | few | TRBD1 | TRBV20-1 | TGCAGTGCTATGAGACAGGGCACCGTCCAGCCAGATACGCAGTATTTT | CSAMRQGTVQPDTQYF
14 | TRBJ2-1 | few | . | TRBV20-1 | TGCAGTGCTAGAGACCCGCGGTCGGGTAATGAGCAGTTCTTC | CSARDPRSGNEQFF
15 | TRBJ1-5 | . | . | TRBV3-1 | TGTGCCAGCAGCCCAGGGACTAATGGCAATCAGCCCCAGCATTTT | CASSPGTNGNQPQHF
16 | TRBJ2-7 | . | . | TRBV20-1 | TGCAGTGCTAGGGGAACTACTAGTTTGAGCTCCTACGAGCAGTACTTC | CSARGTTSLSSYEQYF
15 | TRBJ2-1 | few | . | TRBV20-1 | TGCAGTGCTACACAAGGGGGGGGCTCCTACAATGAGCAGTTCTTC | CSATQGGGSYNEQFF
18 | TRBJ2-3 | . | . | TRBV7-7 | TGTGCTAGCAGCTTAGCCCGAAGGGGGGGGGAGACAGCAGATACGCAGTATTTT | CASSLARRGGETADTQYF
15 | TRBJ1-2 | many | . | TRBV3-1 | TGTGCCAGCAGCCCGACCTTCTTAGGGGACTATGGCTACACCTTC | CASSPTFLGDYGYTF
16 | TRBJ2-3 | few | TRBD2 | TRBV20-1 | TGCAGTGCTAGAGTTGGTAGCGGGGGTAAAACAGATACGCAGTATTTT | CSARVGSGGKTDTQYF
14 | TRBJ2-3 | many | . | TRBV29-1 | TGCAGCGTAACGACAGGCGGCGGTACAGATACGCAGTATTTT | CSVTTGGGTDTQYF
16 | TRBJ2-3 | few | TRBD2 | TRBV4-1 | TGCGCCAGCAGCCAAAAAGCGGGGGGATCCACAGATACGCAGTATTTT | CASSQKAGGSTDTQYF
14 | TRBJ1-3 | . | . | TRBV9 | TGTGCCAGCAACGAGGGCTTCTCTGGAAACACCATATATTTT | CASNEGFSGNTIYF
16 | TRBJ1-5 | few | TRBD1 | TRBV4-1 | TGCGCCAGCAGCCAAGGACAGGGTTTTAGCAATCAGCCCCAGCATTTT | CASSQGQGFSNQPQHF
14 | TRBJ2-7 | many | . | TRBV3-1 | TGTGCCAGCAGCCAAACGAAGAGCTCCTACGAGCAGTACTTC | CASSQTKSSYEQYF
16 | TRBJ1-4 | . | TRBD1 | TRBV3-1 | TGTGCCAGCAGCCCCGCAGACAGGGGAAGGAATGAAAAACTGTTTTTT | CASSPADRGRNEKLFF
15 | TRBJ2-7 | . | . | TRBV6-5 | TGTGCCAGCAGTACTCCCCAACAAAAGAAATACGAGCAGTACTTC | CASSTPQQKKYEQYF
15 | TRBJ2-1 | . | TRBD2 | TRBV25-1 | TGTGCCAGCCTCCGACGGGCTAGCGGGAGAGATGAGCAGTTCTTC | CASLRRASGRDEQFF
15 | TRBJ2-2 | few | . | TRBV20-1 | TGCAGTGCTAGAGATAGCAGGAGGAACACCGGGGAGCTGTTTTTT | CSARDSRRNTGELFF
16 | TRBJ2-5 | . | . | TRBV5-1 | TGCGCCAGCAGCTATACCGGGCCTAAGCTAGGGGAGACCCAGTACTTC | CASSYTGPKLGETQYF
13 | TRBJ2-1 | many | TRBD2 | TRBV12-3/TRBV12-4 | TGTGCCAGCACGTTAGCGGGACCGAATGAGCAGTTCTTC | CASTLAGPNEQFF
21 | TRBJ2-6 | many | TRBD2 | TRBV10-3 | TGTGCCATCAGATCCGAGGGACTAGCGGGGATAGCTGTGTTGGGGGCCAACGTCCTGACTTTC | CAIRSEGLAGIAVLGANVLTF
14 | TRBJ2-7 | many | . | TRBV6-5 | TGTGCCAGCAGTTTGGGAGGGACAGACTACGAGCAGTACTTC | CASSLGGTDYEQYF
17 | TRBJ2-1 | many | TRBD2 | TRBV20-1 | TGCAGTGCTAGAGACCGTCCGGGACTAGCGGGAGTCGAAGGGGGGTTCTTC | CSARDRPGLAGVEGGFF
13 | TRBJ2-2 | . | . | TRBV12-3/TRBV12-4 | TGTGCCAGCAACCCCGGGGTAGGCGGGGAGCTGTTTTTT | CASNPGVGGELFF
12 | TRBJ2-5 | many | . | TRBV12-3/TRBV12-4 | TGTGCCAGCAGTTCCCGTTATGAGACCCAGTACTTC | CASSSRYETQYF
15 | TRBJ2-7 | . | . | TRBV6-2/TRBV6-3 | TGTGCCAGCAGCTTTGGGGGGGCCGGACACTACGAGCAGTACTTC | CASSFGGAGHYEQYF
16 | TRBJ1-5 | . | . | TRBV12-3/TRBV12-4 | TGTGCCAGCAGTTTGCGGAGGGAACGTAGCAATCAGCCCCAGCATTTT | CASSLRRERSNQPQHF
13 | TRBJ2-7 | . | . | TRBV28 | TGTGCCAGCAGTTTATCCTACAACAACGAGCAGTACTTC | CASSLSYNNEQYF
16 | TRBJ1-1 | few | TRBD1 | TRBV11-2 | TGTGCCAGCAGCTCCCGGGACAGATTACCGAACACTGAAGCTTTCTTT | CASSSRDRLPNTEAFF
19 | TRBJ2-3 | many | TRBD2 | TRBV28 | TGTGCCAGCAGTCTCCGGTCCGGACTAGCGGGGGGACTGACAGATACGCAGTATTTT | CASSLRSGLAGGLTDTQYF
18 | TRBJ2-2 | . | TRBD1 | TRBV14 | TGTGCCAGCAGCCAAGAAGGGAGCGCGACAGGGGACACCGGGGAGCTGTTTTTT | CASSQEGSATGDTGELFF
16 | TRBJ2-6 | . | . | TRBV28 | TGTGCCAGCAGTCTCACACAGGGTGATGGGGCCAACGTCCTGACTTTC | CASSLTQGDGANVLTF
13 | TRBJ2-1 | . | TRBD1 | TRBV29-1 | TGCAGCACCCGGACAGGGAGCTACAATGAGCAGTTCTTC | CSTRTGSYNEQFF
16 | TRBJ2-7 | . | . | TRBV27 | TGTGCCAGCAGTTTATTCGGGTCGGGGCGTGTCTACGAGCAGTACTTC | CASSLFGSGRVYEQYF
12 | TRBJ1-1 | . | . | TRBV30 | TGTGCCTGGAGTCCCATGCGCGGTGAAGCTTTCTTT | CAWSPMRGEAFF
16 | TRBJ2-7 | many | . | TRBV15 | TGTGCCACCAGCAGAGAACTTCTAACATCATCCTACGAGCAGTACTTC | CATSRELLTSSYEQYF
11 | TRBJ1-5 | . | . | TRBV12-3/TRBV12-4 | TGTGCCAGCAGCGCAAATCAGCCCCAGCATTTT | CASSANQPQHF
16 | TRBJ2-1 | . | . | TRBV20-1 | TGCAGTGCTAGAGATTATAGGCAGGGGTTTGTCAATGAGCAGTTCTTC | CSARDYRQGFVNEQFF
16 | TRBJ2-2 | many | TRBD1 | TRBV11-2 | TGTGCCAGCAGCTTGAGACAGGGGTCGAACACCGGGGAGCTGTTTTTT | CASSLRQGSNTGELFF
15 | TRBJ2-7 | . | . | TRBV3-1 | TGTGCCAGCAGCCAAGGATCATCGCGGGCCTACGAGCAGTACTTC | CASSQGSSRAYEQYF
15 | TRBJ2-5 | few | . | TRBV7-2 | TGTGCCAGCAGGTGGATCCACCGGTTCCAAGAGACCCAGTACTTC | CASRWIHRFQETQYF
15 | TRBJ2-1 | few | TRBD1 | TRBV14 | TGTGCCAGCAGCCAAAGGACAGGGCTTAACAATGAGCAGTTCTTC | CASSQRTGLNNEQFF
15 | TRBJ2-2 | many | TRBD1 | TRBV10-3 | TGTGCCACCCGTAAGGACAGGGGAACGCCCGGGGAGCTGTTTTTT | CATRKDRGTPGELFF
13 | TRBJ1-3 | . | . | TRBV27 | TGTGCCAGCAGTTTTCGGCTTGGAAACACCATATATTTT | CASSFRLGNTIYF
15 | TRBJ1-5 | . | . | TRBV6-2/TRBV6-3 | TGTGCCAGCAAGATCGCGGGAAAAGGCAATCAGCCCCAGCATTTT | CASKIAGKGNQPQHF
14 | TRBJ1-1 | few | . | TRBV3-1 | TGTGCCAGCAGCCAAGATCCGTCGAACACTGAAGCTTTCTTT | CASSQDPSNTEAFF
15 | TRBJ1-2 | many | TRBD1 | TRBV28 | TGTGCCAGCAGCCCCCGGGACAGGGCGACCTATGGCTACACCTTC | CASSPRDRATYGYTF